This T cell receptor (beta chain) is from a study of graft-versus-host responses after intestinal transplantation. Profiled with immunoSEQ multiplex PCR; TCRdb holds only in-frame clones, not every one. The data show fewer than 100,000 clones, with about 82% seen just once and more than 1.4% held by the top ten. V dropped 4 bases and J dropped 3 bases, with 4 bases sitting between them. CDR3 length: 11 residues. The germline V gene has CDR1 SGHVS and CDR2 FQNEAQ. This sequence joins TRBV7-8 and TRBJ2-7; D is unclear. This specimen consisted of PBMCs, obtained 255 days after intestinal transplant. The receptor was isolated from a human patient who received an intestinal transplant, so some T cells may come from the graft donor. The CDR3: CASSSNYEQYF. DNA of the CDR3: TGTGCCAGCAGCTCGAACTACGAGCAGTACTTC.